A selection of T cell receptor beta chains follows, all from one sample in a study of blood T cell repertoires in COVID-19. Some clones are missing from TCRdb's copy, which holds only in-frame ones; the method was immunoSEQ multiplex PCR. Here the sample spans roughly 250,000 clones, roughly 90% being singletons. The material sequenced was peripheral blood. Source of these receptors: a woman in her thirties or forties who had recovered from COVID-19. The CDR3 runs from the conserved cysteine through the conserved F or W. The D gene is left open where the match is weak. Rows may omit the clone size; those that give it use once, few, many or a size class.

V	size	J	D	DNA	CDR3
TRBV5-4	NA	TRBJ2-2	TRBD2	TGTGCCAGCAGCTCTTTAGCGGGAGGGCCAGGTACCGGGGAGCTGTTTTTT	CASSSLAGGPGTGELFF
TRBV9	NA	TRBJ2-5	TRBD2	TGTGCCAGCAGCGCCGGGACTAGTACTAGGGAGACCCAGTACTTC	CASSAGTSTRETQYF
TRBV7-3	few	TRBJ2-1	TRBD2	TGTGCCAGCAGCTTACATCCGCCTAGCGGGACGAATGAGCAGTTCTTC	CASSLHPPSGTNEQFF
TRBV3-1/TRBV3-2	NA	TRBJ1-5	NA	TGTGCCAGCAGCCAAGATCGGGTTCAGCCCCAGCATTTT	CASSQDRVQPQHF
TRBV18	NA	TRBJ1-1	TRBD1	TGTGCCAGCTGCAGGGACAGGGGGCAGTTCGAGAGCACTGAAGCTTTCTTT	CASCRDRGQFESTEAFF
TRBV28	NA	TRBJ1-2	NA	TGTGCCAGCAGTTTAAAAGTAGCAATTCCTGGCTACACCTTC	CASSLKVAIPGYTF
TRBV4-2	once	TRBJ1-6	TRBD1	TGTGCCAGCAGCCGACTCGGGGACAGGACAAATTCACCCCTCCACTTT	CASSRLGDRTNSPLHF
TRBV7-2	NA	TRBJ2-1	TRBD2	TGTGCCAGCAGCTTATCAGCGGGAGGGGCCAATGAGCAGTTCTTC	CASSLSAGGANEQFF
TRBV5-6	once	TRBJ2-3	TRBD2	TGTGCCAGCAGCTTGGCGGCGGGGGGGCCCGATACGCAGTATTTT	CASSLAAGGPDTQYF
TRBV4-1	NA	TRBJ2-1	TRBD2	TGCGCCAGCAGCCAAGGGTTTCGGGGGGGATACAATGAGCAGTTCTTC	CASSQGFRGGYNEQFF
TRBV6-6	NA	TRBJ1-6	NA	TGTGCCAGCAGTTCCAGGGAGGGTTCACCCCTCCACTTT	CASSSREGSPLHF
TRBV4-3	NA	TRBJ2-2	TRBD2	TGCGCCAGCAGCCAAAAGCGGGGGGGCCCAAGCACCGGGGAGCTGTTTTTT	CASSQKRGGPSTGELFF
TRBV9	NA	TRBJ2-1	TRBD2	TGTGCCAGCAGCGTAGGAATCTGGACTAGTGGCAATGAGCAGTTCTTC	CASSVGIWTSGNEQFF
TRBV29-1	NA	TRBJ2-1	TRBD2	TGCAGCGCCGGGGGGGCAGAGGGCTGGGAGCAGTTCTTC	CSAGGAEGWEQFF
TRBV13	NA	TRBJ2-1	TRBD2	TGTGCCAGCAGCTGGACCCTAGCGGGGGGCTTTGGAAATGAGCAGTTCTTC	CASSWTLAGGFGNEQFF
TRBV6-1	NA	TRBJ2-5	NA	TGTGCCAGCAGTGAAAGCGGACGGCGGGGTGAGACCCAGTACTTC	CASSESGRRGETQYF
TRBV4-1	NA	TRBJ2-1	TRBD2	TGCGCCAGCAGCCAAGATGCAAGCGGGAGGACCATGTACAATGAGCAGTTCTTC	CASSQDASGRTMYNEQFF
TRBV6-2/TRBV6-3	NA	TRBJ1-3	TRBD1	TGTGCCAGCAGTTGGACAGGGGGTACTGGAAACACCATATATTTT	CASSWTGGTGNTIYF
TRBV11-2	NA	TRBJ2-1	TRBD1	TGTGCCAGCAGCTTAGAAGGGACAGGGCGCTACAATGAGCAGTTCTTC	CASSLEGTGRYNEQFF
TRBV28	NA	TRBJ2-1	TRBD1	TGTGCCAGCAGTTTTCGGGACAGGGTTCGCAATGAGCAGTTCTTC	CASSFRDRVRNEQFF
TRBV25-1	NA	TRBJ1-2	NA	TGTGCCAGCAGTGAATTCGGGGTCGGCTACACCTTC	CASSEFGVGYTF
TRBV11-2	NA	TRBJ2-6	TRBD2	TGTGCCAGCAGCTCATGGGGGGGAGGGGCCAACGTCCTGACTTTC	CASSSWGGGANVLTF
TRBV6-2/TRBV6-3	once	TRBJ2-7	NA	TGTGCCAGCAGTTACCTGAGCAACGAGCAGTACTTC	CASSYLSNEQYF
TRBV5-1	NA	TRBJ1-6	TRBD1	TGCGCCAGCAGCTCCCGACAGGGGCGCGTAGGCTCACCCCTCCACTTT	CASSSRQGRVGSPLHF
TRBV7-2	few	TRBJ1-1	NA	TGTGCCAGCAGCTTAGACAGTTACACTGAAGCTTTCTTT	CASSLDSYTEAFF
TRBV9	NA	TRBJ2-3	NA	TGTGCCAGCAGCGTGGCTAGCGAGACAGATACGCAGTATTTT	CASSVASETDTQYF
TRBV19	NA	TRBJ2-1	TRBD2	TGTGCCAGTAGTCCCAACCCATCTAGCGGGAGTTGGGATGAGCAGTTCTTC	CASSPNPSSGSWDEQFF
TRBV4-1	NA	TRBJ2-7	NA	TGCGCCAGCAGTCTATACTCTCCCTCCGGGTCTTACTCCTACGAGCAGTACTTC	CASSLYSPSGSYSYEQYF
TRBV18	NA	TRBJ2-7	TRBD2	TGTGCCAGCTCACCAAAGGGCAGGGCTAGCGGGAGTTCCGGCGAGCAGTACTTC	CASSPKGRASGSSGEQYF
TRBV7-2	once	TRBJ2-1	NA	TGTGCCAGCAGCTTAGGGGGCTGGAGCTCCTACAATGAGCAGTTCTTC	CASSLGGWSSYNEQFF
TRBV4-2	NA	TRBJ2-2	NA	TGTGCCAGCAGCCAAGTGGGGAGGACTAACACCGGGGAGCTGTTTTTT	CASSQVGRTNTGELFF
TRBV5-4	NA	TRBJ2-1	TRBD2	TGTGCCAGCAGCCAGACTAGCGGTGAGCAGTTCTTC	CASSQTSGEQFF
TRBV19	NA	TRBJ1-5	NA	TGTGCCAGTAGTATCGCGGGATCCAATCAGCCCCAGCATTTT	CASSIAGSNQPQHF
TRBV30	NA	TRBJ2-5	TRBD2	TGTGCCTGGAGTTCGAGCGGGGGCGGGAAGACCCAGTACTTC	CAWSSSGGGKTQYF
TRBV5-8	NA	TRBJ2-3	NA	TGTGCCAGCAGCTGGGGGGGGCCCGGGGAGTATACGCAGTATTTT	CASSWGGPGEYTQYF
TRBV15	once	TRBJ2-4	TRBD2	TGTGCCACCAGCAGAGTACCAATGACTAGCGGGAGGGCCCTGTCGGACATTCAGTACTTC	CATSRVPMTSGRALSDIQYF
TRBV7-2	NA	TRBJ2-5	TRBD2	TGTGCCAGCAGCTTATTTAGCGGGGGGCTACAAGAGACCCAGTACTTC	CASSLFSGGLQETQYF
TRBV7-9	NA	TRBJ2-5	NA	TGTGCCAGCAGCCACAGGGAGGGCATCACGGAGACCCAGTACTTC	CASSHREGITETQYF
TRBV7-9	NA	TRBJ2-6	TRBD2	TGTGCCAGCAGCGGACTAGCGTCTATCTCTGGGGCCAACGTCCTGACTTTC	CASSGLASISGANVLTF
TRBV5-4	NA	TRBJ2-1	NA	TGTGCCAGCAGCCCCGACAGCTACAATGAGCAGTTCTTC	CASSPDSYNEQFF
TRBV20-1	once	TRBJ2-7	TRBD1	TGCAGTGCAGCACAGGGGTCCGAGCAGTACTTC	CSAAQGSEQYF
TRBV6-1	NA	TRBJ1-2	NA	TGTGCCAGCAGTGAAGCGTCTAGGATCGATGGCTACACCTTC	CASSEASRIDGYTF
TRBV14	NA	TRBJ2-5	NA	TGTGCCAGCAGCCAATTAGCGAGCCAAGAGACCCAGTACTTC	CASSQLASQETQYF
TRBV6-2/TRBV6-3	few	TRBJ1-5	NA	TGTGCCAGCAGTTACACACCATCACCTCTTCAGCCCCAGCATTTT	CASSYTPSPLQPQHF
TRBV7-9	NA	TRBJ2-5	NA	TGTGCCAGCAGCTTAAATGGCGGGATTACGCTGGAGACCCAGTACTTC	CASSLNGGITLETQYF
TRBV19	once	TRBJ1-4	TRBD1	TGTGCCAGTATGCTCTGGGGGACAGGTGTAGAAAAACTGTTTTTT	CASMLWGTGVEKLFF
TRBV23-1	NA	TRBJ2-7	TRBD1	TGCGCCAGCCTTCTCGACAGGGGGGACGAGCAGTACTTC	CASLLDRGDEQYF
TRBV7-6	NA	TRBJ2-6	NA	TGTGCCAGCAGCCCGTCCAGGCAGGGCCTCTCTGGGGCCAACGTCCTGACTTTC	CASSPSRQGLSGANVLTF
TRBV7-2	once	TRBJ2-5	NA	TGTGCCAGCAGCCTGACTCGCCCGACCCAGTACTTC	CASSLTRPTQYF
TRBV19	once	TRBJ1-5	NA	TGTGCCAGTAGTATACAGGCCACCAGCAATCAGCCCCAGCATTTT	CASSIQATSNQPQHF
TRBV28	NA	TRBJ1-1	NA	TGTGCCAGCAGTTTACCCGGACTGTTGCGCACTGAAGCTTTCTTT	CASSLPGLLRTEAFF
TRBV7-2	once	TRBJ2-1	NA	TGTGCCAGCAGCTACGAACGGCCCCTTCGGGATGAGCAGTTCTTC	CASSYERPLRDEQFF